The text below deals with one T cell receptor (beta chain). The target antigen is unknown. The data were taken from a study of blood T cells in healthy people across ages. Whole-study results and caveats: Relative to aged donors, long-lived donors carried more naive CD4+ cells and displayed higher diversity. Older age coincided with a roughly linear decline in TCR beta diversity per million T cells.

A second roughly 6 to 12 cycle PCR used barcoded and J-beta primers. Each single sample gave us at least 3 million CDR3-containing paired-end reads. Each CDR3 protein is one row after TCRdb ran MiXCR on the 5' RACE reads. The table lists hundreds of thousands of distinct CDR3 sequences, about 62% of them singletons. This CDR3 has 13 amino acids. The J segment lost 2 bases and the V segment lost 5 bases, leaving 4 bases of the junction unmatched. Germline assignment: CDR1 DFQATT and CDR2 SNEGSKA (reference sequence). Healthy individuals of Caucasian origin from Russia, aged about 6 to 95, served as donors.

The chain is built from TRBV20-1 and TRBJ1-2; the match to TRBD1 covers 8 bases. The sequence came from a man aged 25 to 40 in good health. The sequenced sample consisted of blood. The CDR3 bases are TGCAGTGCTTGGACAGGGAACAACTATGGCTACACCTTC. This encodes CSAWTGNNYGYTF.